Each of the 32 T cell receptor beta chains below was sequenced from the same sample in a study of siplizumab effects on memory and regulatory T cells. Repertoires were generated with immunoSEQ multiplex PCR, while TCRdb's copy carries only in-frame clones and drops some. The sample has around 87,000 clones; 80% to 90% are singletons. The sample comprised CD4+ T cells sorted from blood. Source of these receptors: a human donor in good health.

V gene TRBV30 combines with J gene TRBJ1-2; no reliable D call. The CDR3 loop spans 13 amino acids. Trimming took 4 bases from V and 9 from J, leaving 18 bases between them. CDR1 is GTSNPN and CDR2 is SVGIG in the germline V gene (reference sequence). The CDR3 is CAWKTVRRRSYTF. CDR3 nucleotide sequence: TGTGCCTGGAAAACGGTCAGGCGCCGGAGCTACACCTTC.

J is TRBJ2-7 and V is TRBV27; TRBD1 might be the D (5 bases). This CDR3 has 11 amino acids. The V end was cut by 3 bases, the J end by 10 bases, with 10 bases between. Germline assignment: CDR1 MNHEY and CDR2 SMNVEV (reference sequence). The CDR3 spells CASSFGRDQYF. CDR3 nucleotides: TGTGCCAGCAGTTTCGGCAGGGATCAGTACTTC.

This sequence joins TRBV6-1 and TRBJ2-2; 7 bases line up with TRBD2. The germline CDR1 and CDR2 sequences are MNHNS and SASEGT. The CDR3 has 13 residues. J was trimmed by 7 bases and V by 6 bases; bases with no gene match: 5. The CDR3 DNA is TGTGCCAGCAGCCGCCGGGGGGACGGGGAGCTGTTTTTT. Translating gives CASSRRGDGELFF.

The chain has TRBV28 and TRBJ2-3; D ambiguous. The CDR3 runs 14 residues. The germline V and J ends were trimmed by 2 bases and 4 bases, with 10 bases remaining between them. Per the germline V gene, CDR1 is MDHEN and CDR2 is SYDVKM. CDR3: CASSLVQAADTQYF. In nucleotides, the CDR3 is TGTGCCAGCAGTTTAGTCCAGGCGGCAGATACGCAGTATTTT.

This chain uses TRBV4-1 with TRBJ1-1, with a weak D call TRBD1 (6 bases). From germline, CDR1 is MGHRA and CDR2 YSYEKL. The CDR3 runs to 16 residues. Trimming shortened V by 0 bases and J by 4 bases, and 15 bases separated the two germline ends. The CDR3 sequence is CASSQERARGSTEAFF. The DNA for the CDR3 is TGCGCCAGCAGCCAAGAAAGGGCCAGGGGCTCCACTGAAGCTTTCTTT.

The chain couples TRBV7-8 to TRBJ1-2; D is perhaps TRBD1 (6 bases). The germline gives CDR1 SGHVS, CDR2 FQNEAQ. CDR3 length equals 15 residues. V was shortened by 3 bases and J by 6 bases, with 17 bases between the two germline ends. The CDR3 DNA reads TGTGCCAGCAGCTTGTTTCTTCGGGGGCAGGATGGCTACACCTTC. It codes for CASSLFLRGQDGYTF.

The rearrangement uses TRBV7-3 and TRBJ2-2; TRBD2 matches 13 bases. CDR3 length: 17 residues. The junction had 9 bases not matched to a gene; V was cut back by 5 bases and J by 6 bases. CDR1 and CDR2 from the germline V gene are SGHTA and FQGTGA. As DNA, the CDR3 is TGTGCCAGCAGCCTGTCAGGACTAGCGGGAGAGTCCGGGGAGCTGTTTTTT. It codes for CASSLSGLAGESGELFF.

Only one count was recorded for this clone. Here the CDR3 DNA reads TGTGCCAGCAACCTAGGGGAGCATGAGCAGTTCTTC. It encodes CASNLGEHEQFF. This sequence joins TRBV6-5 and TRBJ2-1; the D gene could be TRBD1 or TRBD2 (5 bases each). This CDR3 comprises 12 residues. Germline values: CDR1 MNHEY, CDR2 SVGAGI. Trimming removed 7 bases at V and 8 bases at J, with 12 bases between.

This chain uses TRBV6-1 with TRBJ1-2, with a weak D call TRBD1 (6 bases). The germline CDR1 and CDR2 sequences are MNHNS and SASEGT. There are 14 residues in the CDR3. V gave up 5 bases and J gave up 0 bases, with 10 bases separating them. Written as DNA, the CDR3 is TGTGCCAGCAGTCCTCGGACAGCTAACTATGGCTACACCTTC. This gives the protein CASSPRTANYGYTF.

The rearrangement uses TRBV21-1 and TRBJ2-5; the table assigns TRBD2, which was not confirmed against the DNA. TRBV21-1 represents a pseudogene. The CDR3 covers 19 residues. CDR3 bases: TGTGCCAGCAGCAAAACTCCTAGCGGGAAAGAGGTCATACAAGAGACCCAGTACTTC. As protein: CASSKTPSGKEVIQETQYF.

The rearrangement joins TRBV30 to TRBJ2-7; a possible D gene is TRBD2 (5 bases). Germline assignment: CDR1 GTSNPN and CDR2 SVGIG (reference sequence). Between the trimmed V and J ends, which lost 1 base and 5 bases, there was a span of 15 bases. The CDR3 length is 14 residues. CDR3 protein: CAWSATGFLHEQYF. CDR3 DNA sequence: TGTGCCTGGAGTGCTACGGGATTTCTACACGAGCAGTACTTC.

V and J are TRBV2 and TRBJ1-1; no clear D. Germline CDR1 reads SNHLY; CDR2 reads FYNNEI. The CDR3 extends over 11 amino acids. V was clipped by 5 bases and J by 3 bases, with 4 bases between them. CDR3 DNA: TGTGCCAGCAGTCCCTACACTGAAGCTTTCTTT. This translates into CASSPYTEAFF. Full variable domain (outside the CDR3, taken from reference TRBV2 and TRBJ1-1): EPEVTQTPSHQVTQMGQEVILRCVPISNHLYFYWYRQILGQKVEFLVSFYNNEISEKSEIFDDQFSVERPDGSNFTLKIRSTKLEDSAMYFCASSPYTEAFFGQGTRLTVV.

A single count supports this clone. This chain connects TRBV9 to TRBJ2-2, with D uncertain. The CDR3 loop spans 17 amino acids. The ends were cut back, 1 base at V and 4 bases at J, with 17 bases in the middle. Germline loops: CDR1 SGDLS, CDR2 YYNGEE. CDR3 nucleotides: TGTGCCAGCAGCGTACTTCCGGGCTGGGCGAGCACCGGGGAGCTGTTTTTT. Translating it yields CASSVLPGWASTGELFF.

This chain joins TRBV20-1 and TRBJ2-5, with D possibly matching TRBD2 (6 bases). The CDR3 covers 11 residues. CDR1 and CDR2 (germline): DFQATT, SNEGSKA (reference sequence). CDR3 nucleotide sequence: TGCACGGGAGCAAACCAAGAGACCCAGTACTTC. This sequence encodes CTGANQETQYF.

The rearrangement links TRBV27 to TRBJ1-5; D is ambiguous. V dropped 5 bases and J dropped 1 base, with 9 bases sitting between them. The length of the CDR3 is 14 residues. Looked up from germline, CDR1 is MNHEY and CDR2 is SMNVEV (reference sequence). CDR3 residues: CASSPSRSNQPQHF. As DNA, the CDR3 is TGTGCCAGCAGTCCCAGCAGGAGCAATCAGCCCCAGCATTTT.

The V call is TRBV27, the J call TRBJ2-3, with D maybe TRBD2 (5 bases). Trimming removed 2 bases at V and 6 bases at J, with 9 bases between. Germline assignment: CDR1 MNHEY and CDR2 SMNVEV (reference sequence). The CDR3 totals 13 residues. This chain's CDR3 is CASSLRDVDTQYF. The CDR3 DNA follows: TGTGCCAGCAGTTTACGGGATGTTGATACGCAGTATTTT.

The rearrangement uses TRBV6-1 and TRBJ2-3, with TRBD1 matching 8 bases. V lost 4 bases to trimming and J lost 1 base; unmatched junction nucleotides: 4. This CDR3 has 15 residues. Germline V gene sequence: CDR1 MNHNS, CDR2 SASEGT. CDR3 sequence reads: CASSGLTGGTDTQYF. Here the CDR3 DNA reads TGTGCCAGCAGTGGTCTGACAGGGGGCACAGATACGCAGTATTTT.

J is TRBJ2-3 and V is TRBV29-1; 8 bases match TRBD2. CDR3 length: 14 amino acids. Germline loops: CDR1 SQVTM, CDR2 ANQGSEA. The J segment lost 1 base and the V segment lost 8 bases, leaving 8 bases of the junction unmatched. Here the CDR3 DNA reads TGCAGCCAATCCGGGGGGGCGGGCACAGATACGCAGTATTTT. Translation: CSQSGGAGTDTQYF.

The genes are TRBV7-3 and TRBJ2-3, with 10 bases identical to TRBD1. CDR3 length equals 17 residues. The germline V gene encodes CDR1 SGHTA and CDR2 FQGTGA. V shed 2 bases and J 3 bases; nucleotides not matched to a gene: 8. The CDR3 sequence: CASSLDGPGQGTDTQYF. As DNA, the CDR3 is TGTGCCAGCAGCTTAGACGGCCCGGGACAGGGGACAGATACGCAGTATTTT.

This clone was seen a handful of times. The chain recombines TRBV7-9 with TRBJ1-1, with a weak D call TRBD1 (5 bases). V was cut by 4 bases and J by 1 base, with 10 bases left in between. The CDR3 length is 14 residues. Germline CDR1 SEHNR, CDR2 FQNEAQ (reference sequence). This CDR3 is CASSSVTGNTEAFF. The CDR3 DNA follows: TGTGCCAGCAGCTCTGTCACAGGGAACACTGAAGCTTTCTTT.

This clone was observed once. This rearrangement joins TRBV6-6 to TRBJ1-1; a weak D match, TRBD1 (6 bases). Germline CDR1 reads MNHNY; CDR2 reads SVGAGI (reference sequence). V lost 6 bases to trimming and J lost 1 base, with 18 bases between them. This CDR3 comprises 16 residues. CDR3 residues: CASRSRVGARNTEAFF. DNA of the CDR3: TGTGCCAGCAGATCTAGGGTGGGGGCGCGGAACACTGAAGCTTTCTTT.

This chain connects TRBV5-4 to TRBJ1-1, with a tentative D call TRBD1 (5 bases). CDR3 size: 15 residues. V lost 1 base to trimming and J lost 3 bases, with 13 bases between them. Germline values: CDR1 SGHNT, CDR2 YYREEE (reference sequence). CDR3 protein: CASSLRNGGYTEAFF. The DNA of the CDR3 is TGTGCCAGCAGCTTGCGGAATGGGGGTTACACTGAAGCTTTCTTT.

This clone was recorded a few times. The genes are TRBV5-4 and TRBJ2-5; 11 bases are shared with TRBD1. V dropped 4 bases and J dropped 3; count of bases not matched to a gene: 2. The CDR3 totals 14 residues. Germline-derived CDR1 and CDR2 are SGHNT and YYREEE (reference sequence). The CDR3 region has the DNA TGTGCCAGCAGCGGGGACAGGGGGGAAGAGACCCAGTACTTC. Translating it yields CASSGDRGEETQYF. Variable domain in full (rest from reference TRBV5-4 and TRBJ2-5): ETGVTQSPTHLIKTRGQQVTLRCSSQSGHNTVSWYQQALGQGPQFIFQYYREEENGRGNFPPRFSGLQFPNYSSELNVNALELDDSALYLCASSGDRGEETQYFGPGTRLLVL.

The rearrangement joins TRBV29-1 to TRBJ2-5; D uncertain. The germline V gene has CDR1 SQVTM and CDR2 ANQGSEA. This CDR3 spans 12 amino acids. The V gene lost 4 bases and the J gene lost 3 bases, with 9 bases spanning the gap. In DNA, the CDR3 is TGCAGCGTTGGTTGGATCGAAGAGACCCAGTACTTC. This codes for CSVGWIEETQYF.

This chain joins TRBV10-3 and TRBJ2-3; 8 bases fit TRBD1. Looked up from germline, CDR1 is ENHRY and CDR2 is SYGVKD. This CDR3 is 16 amino acids long. Trimming took 1 base from V and 3 from J; bases not matched to a gene: 6. For the CDR3, the DNA is TGTGCCATCAGTGAGTGGACAGGGTTTTCGACAGATACGCAGTATTTT. Amino acids: CAISEWTGFSTDTQYF.

This clone has just a few counts. The chain joins TRBV6-4 to TRBJ2-2; D is possibly TRBD1 (6 bases). The CDR3 has 14 amino acids. Deletions cut 6 bases from V and 5 bases from J, with 13 bases between. Germline V gene lookup returns CDR1 MRHNA and CDR2 SNTAGT. CDR3 in amino acids: CASRDSDRTGELFF. In nucleotides, the CDR3 is TGTGCCAGCAGGGACAGTGATAGAACCGGGGAGCTGTTTTTT.

CDR3 coding DNA: TGTGCCAGTATTGATGGAGGGGCGAACACTGAAGCTTTCTTT. Translating it yields CASIDGGANTEAFF. V gene TRBV19 combines with J gene TRBJ1-1; TRBD1 is a possible D gene (5 bases). Trimming removed 7 bases at V and 1 base at J, with 13 bases between. This CDR3 has 14 residues. Germline V gene data show CDR1 as LNHDA and CDR2 as SQIVND (reference sequence). The full variable domain, rest sourced from reference TRBV19 and TRBJ1-1, is DGGITQSPKYLFRKEGQNVTLSCEQNLNHDAMYWYRQDPGQGLRLIYYSQIVNDFQKGDIAEGYSVSREKKESFPLTVTSAQKNPTAFYLCASIDGGANTEAFFGQGTRLTVV.

This rearrangement joins TRBV4-3 to TRBJ2-7, with D possibly TRBD1 on 5 matching bases. The CDR3 covers 14 residues. The V gene lost 0 bases and the J gene lost 9 bases, with 15 bases spanning the gap. The germline gives CDR1 LGHNA, CDR2 YSLEER. The CDR3 loop reads CASSQEKWQGRQYF. CDR3 coding DNA: TGCGCCAGCAGCCAAGAAAAGTGGCAGGGAAGGCAGTACTTC.

The chain joins TRBV5-4 to TRBJ1-4; the match to TRBD1 covers 7 bases. Unmatched junction bases numbered 4, after V lost 0 bases and J lost 5 bases. Germline V gene lookup returns CDR1 SGHNT and CDR2 YYREEE (reference sequence). There are 15 residues in the CDR3. The CDR3 region has the DNA TGTGCCAGCAGCTTGGGGGGACAGCGGAATGAAAAACTGTTTTTT. The encoded protein is CASSLGGQRNEKLFF.

This chain uses TRBV25-1 with TRBJ1-5; tentatively, D is TRBD1 (5 bases). CDR1 and CDR2 (germline): MGHDK, SYGVNS. V lost 5 bases to trimming and J lost 5 bases, with 16 bases between them. The length of the CDR3 is 15 residues. This chain's CDR3 is CASSPSRGEDQPQHF. The CDR3 bases are TGTGCCAGCAGTCCCTCACGAGGGGAGGATCAGCCCCAGCATTTT.

The chain combines TRBV19 with TRBJ2-7; D remains ambiguous. CDR3 length: 14 residues. The ends were cut back, 3 bases at V and 0 bases at J, with 9 bases in the middle. Germline loops: CDR1 LNHDA, CDR2 SQIVND (reference sequence). The CDR3 DNA is TGTGCCAGTAGTATCGGCGGAGACTCCTACGAGCAGTACTTC. Its protein product is CASSIGGDSYEQYF.

This chain uses TRBV12-2 with TRBJ2-7; the table's D call, TRBD2, has no DNA check behind it. TRBV12-2 is flagged as a pseudogene. There are 13 residues in the CDR3. The CDR3 DNA reads TGTGCAAGTCGCTCCATGGGGGGGTTCGAGCAGTACTTC. Translation: CASRSMGGFEQYF.